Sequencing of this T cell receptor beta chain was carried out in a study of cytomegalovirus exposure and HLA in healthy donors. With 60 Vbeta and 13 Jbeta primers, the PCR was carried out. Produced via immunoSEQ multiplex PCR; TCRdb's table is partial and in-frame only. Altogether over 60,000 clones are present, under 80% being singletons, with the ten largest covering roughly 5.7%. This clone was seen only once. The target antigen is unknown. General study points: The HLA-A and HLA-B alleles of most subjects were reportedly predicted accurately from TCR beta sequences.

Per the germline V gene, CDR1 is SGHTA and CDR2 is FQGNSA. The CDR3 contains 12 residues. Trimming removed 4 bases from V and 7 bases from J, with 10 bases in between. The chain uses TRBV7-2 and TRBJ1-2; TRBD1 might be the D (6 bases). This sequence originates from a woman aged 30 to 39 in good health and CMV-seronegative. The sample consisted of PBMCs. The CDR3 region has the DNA TGTGCCAGCAGCTCCGACAGGTTTGGCTACACCTTC. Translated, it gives CASSSDRFGYTF.